These 16 T cell receptor beta chains share one sample of origin, sequenced in a study of T-cell memory formation after mild COVID-19. TCRdb redid the calling of the 5' RACE reads with MiXCR, one entry per CDR3 protein. The data show approximately 350,000 distinct CDR3 sequences, 13% seen once. Sequencing was carried out using PBMCs or a T cell subset sorted from them (not recorded which). All receptors come from a man in his late teens or twenties who had mild COVID-19 (a few samples of this study predate the infection). Cell type and time point are not known.

V and J are TRBV30 and TRBJ2-5; D unclear. The V end was cut by 3 bases, the J end by 5 bases, with 16 bases between. This CDR3 spans 14 amino acids. The V gene's germline CDR1 is GTSNPN and CDR2 SVGIG (reference sequence). The CDR3 region has the DNA TGTGCCTGGAGAGGTTGGACGGACGGGGAGACCCAGTACTTC. The encoded protein is CAWRGWTDGETQYF.

This clonotype was seen at least ten times. The chain is built from TRBV5-1 and TRBJ2-2; maybe TRBD1 (6 bases). Per germline, CDR1 SGHRS and CDR2 YFSETQ. V was clipped by 0 bases and J by 4 bases, with 13 bases between them. This CDR3 is 16 amino acids long. In DNA form, the CDR3 reads TGCGCCAGCAGCTTGGTTGGAACAGGGTTCACCGGGGAGCTGTTTTTT. Translated: CASSLVGTGFTGELFF. Supplemented by reference TRBV5-1 and TRBJ2-2, the full variable domain reads KAGVTQTPRYLIKTRGQQVTLSCSPISGHRSVSWYQQTPGQGLQFLFEYFSETQRNKGNFPGRFSGRQFSNSRSEMNVSTLELGDSALYLCASSLVGTGFTGELFFGEGSRLTVL.

This clonotype was seen only a few times. The chain employs TRBV12-3 or TRBV12-4 and TRBJ2-1; TRBD2 agrees at 8 bases. The CDR3 consists of 15 residues. J gave up 3 bases and V 6 bases, and 7 bases lay outside the gene matches. CDR3 DNA sequence: TGTGCCAGCAGCCCGGGACTAGAGGGCTACAATGAGCAGTTCTTC. Amino acid sequence: CASSPGLEGYNEQFF.

V is TRBV5-4 and J is TRBJ2-7; either TRBD1 or TRBD2 may supply D (5 bases each). The CDR3 is 14 residues long. Germline values: CDR1 SGHNT, CDR2 YYREEE (reference sequence). V lost 4 bases and J lost 4, with 15 bases in between. CDR3 in DNA: TGTGCCAGCAGCCTGCCGGGGACGGGATACGAGCAGTACTTC. This gives the protein CASSLPGTGYEQYF. Complete variable domain (other parts from reference TRBV5-4 and TRBJ2-7): ETGVTQSPTHLIKTRGQQVTLRCSSQSGHNTVSWYQQALGQGPQFIFQYYREEENGRGNFPPRFSGLQFPNYSSELNVNALELDDSALYLCASSLPGTGYEQYFGPGTRLTVT.

The table lists this clonotype with many counts. The rearrangement links TRBV5-6 to TRBJ2-5; D remains ambiguous. Trimming removed 0 bases from V and 3 bases from J, with 6 bases in between. The CDR3 contains 13 residues. The germline V gene encodes CDR1 SGHDT and CDR2 YYEEEE. CDR3 nucleotides: TGTGCCAGCAGCTTGGGTCCAGAAGAGACCCAGTACTTC. Translating gives CASSLGPEETQYF.

This clonotype was counted a few times. V usage is TRBV6-2 or TRBV6-3 and J usage is TRBJ1-2; D remains unclear. V was cut by 2 bases and J by 2 bases, with 12 bases left in between. Germline V lookup: CDR1 MNHEY, CDR2 SVGEGT. This CDR3 comprises 15 residues. The CDR3 is CASSYGANPNYGYTF. CDR3 DNA: TGTGCCAGCAGTTACGGAGCAAACCCCAACTATGGCTACACCTTC.

This clonotype was detected many times. This chain joins TRBV6-2 or TRBV6-3 and TRBJ2-4; 9 positions match TRBD1. V dropped 6 bases and J dropped 7; count of bases not matched to a gene: 10. Germline V gene data show CDR1 as MNHEY and CDR2 as SVGEGT. This CDR3 comprises 15 residues. The CDR3 sequence is CASRAWRDRVNIQYF. In nucleotides, the CDR3 is TGTGCCAGCAGGGCATGGAGGGACAGGGTGAACATTCAGTACTTC.

This clonotype was seen repeatedly, ten times or more. V usage is TRBV5-1 and J usage is TRBJ2-7, with no clear D. This CDR3 region has 13 residues. Germline V lookup: CDR1 SGHRS, CDR2 YFSETQ. The germline V and J ends were trimmed by 0 bases and 3 bases, with 7 bases remaining between them. CDR3 loop: CASSLEGSYEQYV. The CDR3 bases are TGCGCCAGCAGCTTGGAGGGAAGCTACGAGCAGTACGTC.

V gene TRBV7-2 combines with J gene TRBJ2-6; D is undetermined. CDR1 is SGHTA, CDR2 FQGNSA, per germline. The CDR3 runs 15 residues. Trimming cost V 8 bases and J 0 bases, with 11 bases left between them. CDR3 in DNA: TGTGCCAGCTTGCTGCAGAGCTCTGGGGCCAACGTCCTGACTTTC. The encoded protein is CASLLQSSGANVLTF.

V gene TRBV20-1 combines with J gene TRBJ2-5, with 8 positions matching TRBD1. J was trimmed by 4 bases and V by 3 bases; bases with no gene match: 10. CDR1 is DFQATT and CDR2 is SNEGSKA in the germline V gene (reference sequence). There are 15 residues in the CDR3. CDR3 coding DNA: TGCAGTGCTAGCGGGCAGGGGGCCGGTCGAGAGACCCAGTACTTC. Protein: CSASGQGAGRETQYF.

This clonotype was counted a few times. The chain joins TRBV4-1 to TRBJ2-1; weak D call: TRBD2 (5 bases). V was shortened by 2 bases and J by 0 bases, with 17 bases between the two germline ends. Germline-derived CDR1 and CDR2 are MGHRA and YSYEKL. This CDR3 comprises 18 residues. As DNA, the CDR3 is TGCGCCAGCAGCCAAAAGGACCGACTATCCCCCTCCTACAATGAGCAGTTCTTC. Residues: CASSQKDRLSPSYNEQFF.

A few counts support this clonotype. The V and J genes are TRBV3-1 and TRBJ2-2; D ambiguous. The CDR3 totals 11 residues. The germline V gene has CDR1 LGHDT and CDR2 YNNKEL (reference sequence). V was pared by 8 bases and J by 3 bases, with 4 bases between. The CDR3 reads CASGHTGELFF. The CDR3 coding sequence is TGTGCCAGCGGACACACCGGGGAGCTGTTTTTT.

This clonotype was recorded a few times. The CDR3 DNA reads as TGCAGTGCTCCGCAGCTCTATAATTCACCCCTCCACTTT. It encodes CSAPQLYNSPLHF. The chain recombines TRBV20-1 with TRBJ1-6; D remains unclear. V was shortened by 5 bases and J by 3 bases, with 8 bases between the two germline ends. The V gene's germline CDR1 is DFQATT and CDR2 SNEGSKA (reference sequence). This CDR3 has 13 residues.

This clonotype was counted only a few times. The chain recombines TRBV6-2 or TRBV6-3 with TRBJ2-7; TRBD1 matches 7 bases. There are 15 residues in the CDR3. V trimming: 5 bases; J trimming: 5 bases; junction bases outside the gene matches: 12. Germline V CDR1 and CDR2: MNHEY, SVGEGT. The CDR3 loop is CASSLGQAAVDEQYF. In nucleotides, the CDR3 is TGTGCCAGCAGTCTCGGACAGGCGGCCGTCGACGAGCAGTACTTC.

The V call is TRBV7-9, the J call TRBJ2-5; D is perhaps TRBD2 (5 bases). Germline V gene lookup returns CDR1 SEHNR and CDR2 FQNEAQ (reference sequence). The CDR3 runs 16 residues. The V end was cut by 8 bases, the J end by 2 bases, with 21 bases between. CDR3 loop: CASAEGEGEHQETQYF. Written as DNA, the CDR3 is TGTGCCAGCGCCGAGGGAGAGGGTGAACATCAAGAGACCCAGTACTTC.

CDR3 bases: TGTGCCAGCAGCTTGGGGCGTTCCCTCTACGAGCAGTACTTC. This translates into CASSLGRSLYEQYF. This chain connects TRBV5-6 to TRBJ2-7; D is uncertain. From germline, CDR1 is SGHDT and CDR2 YYEEEE. V was trimmed by 0 bases and J by 3 bases, leaving 10 bases between them. There are 14 residues in the CDR3.